The clone carrying this TCR beta chain was seen only a few times. The antigen is unknown. Trimming removed 1 base from V and 0 bases from J, with 10 bases in between. The CDR3 has 16 amino acids. CDR1 and CDR2 (germline): LGHNA, YSLEER. This specimen belongs to a study of memory CD4+ T cells and cytomegalovirus serostatus. Study as a whole: This sample comes from healthy Belgian adults, eight or nine CMV seropositive, about 25 seronegative.

As originally analysed: Out-of-frame sequences were removed, leaving roughly 2,200,000 distinct TCRbeta sequences. This table comes from immunoSEQ multiplex PCR, and its TCRdb copy is limited to in-frame clones, with some not included. V, J and clone size were drawn from that table, and D and trimming were deduced from the DNA. This table holds 30,000 to 45,000 clones, 79% found once. Single viable CD3+CD4+CD8-CD45RO+ cells were sorted as the memory CD4+ T cells. Serum IgG to CMV pp150, pp28, p38 and p52 defined serostatus. General observations from the study: Suggested: most of the CMV-linked TCR signature lies in CD4+ memory cells.

The sequence derives from an adult in good health and CMV-seropositive. This chain uses TRBV4-3 with TRBJ1-3; D remains ambiguous. Sample: memory CD4+ T cells from blood. CDR3 residues: CASSQGHSSSGNTIYF. CDR3 sequence (DNA): TGCGCCAGCAGCCAAGGCCATTCGAGCTCTGGAAACACCATATATTTT.